This TCR beta chain was recorded in a study of technical replicates of blood from several donors. Clones were sequenced by immunoSEQ multiplex PCR, and TCRdb holds only the in-frame ones, with some missing. The profile covers about 58,000 clones, with about 95% appearing a single time and less than 3.5% taken by the ten largest. Material for sequencing was PBMCs. The TCR comes from a human donor in good health. Some clones in this sample may be carry-over from other donors' samples.

The CDR3 DNA follows: TGTGCCAGCAGCTTATATGCGTTTTCTAGCTCCTACAATGAGCAGTTCTTC. Translation gives CASSLYAFSSSYNEQFF. The chain is built from TRBV11-1 and TRBJ2-1; D unclear. The CDR3 contains 17 residues. Germline V gene lookup returns CDR1 SGHAT and CDR2 FQDESV (reference sequence). V lost 2 bases and J 0 bases, leaving 14 bases between the germline ends. Based on the CDR3 plus reference TRBV11-1 and TRBJ2-1, the full variable domain is EAEVAQSPRYKITEKSQAVAFWCDPISGHATLYWYRQILGQGPELLVQFQDESVVDDSQLPKDRFSAERLKGVDSTLKIQPAELGDSAMYLCASSLYAFSSSYNEQFFGPGTRLTVL.